What follows is one T cell receptor beta chain and its context. The data are from a study of shared clonotypes between healthy human individuals. Replicate PCRs run on sorted subsets employed approximately 0.2 ug DNA, some 33,000 T cell genomes. The protocol was immunoSEQ multiplex PCR, while the TCRdb copy is restricted to in-frame clones and leaves out a portion. The profile shows roughly 1,100,000 clones, around 76% of them singletons. V was cut by 3 bases and J by 13 bases, with 13 bases left in between. CDR1 and CDR2 from the germline V gene are MDHEN and SYDVKM. The CDR3 is made up of 12 amino acids.

This chain joins TRBV28 and TRBJ1-5; D is possibly TRBD1 (5 bases). This TCR was sampled from a man aged 18 to 29 in good health. Source material: memory CD4+ T cells sorted from blood. Subset denoted: CD45RA-negative fraction. CDR3 in amino acids: CASSFYQGTQHF. The CDR3, as DNA: TGTGCCAGCAGTTTTTATCAGGGAACACAGCATTTT.